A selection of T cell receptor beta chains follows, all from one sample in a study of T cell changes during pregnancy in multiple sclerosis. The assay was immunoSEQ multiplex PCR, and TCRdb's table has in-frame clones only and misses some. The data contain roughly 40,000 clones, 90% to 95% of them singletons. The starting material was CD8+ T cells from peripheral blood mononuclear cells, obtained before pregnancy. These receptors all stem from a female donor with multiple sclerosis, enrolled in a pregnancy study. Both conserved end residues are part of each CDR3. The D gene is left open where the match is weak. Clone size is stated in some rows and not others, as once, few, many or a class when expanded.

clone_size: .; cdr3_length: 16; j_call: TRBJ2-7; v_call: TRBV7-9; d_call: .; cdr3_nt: TGTGCCAGCAGCTTGGAAAAAGGGGGGGGCAAGTACGAGCAGTACTTC; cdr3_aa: CASSLEKGGGKYEQYF
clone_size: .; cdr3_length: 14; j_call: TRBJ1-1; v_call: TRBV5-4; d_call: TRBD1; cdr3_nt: TGTGCCAGCAGCGATTGGACAGGGGAGACCGAAGCTTTCTTT; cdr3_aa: CASSDWTGETEAFF
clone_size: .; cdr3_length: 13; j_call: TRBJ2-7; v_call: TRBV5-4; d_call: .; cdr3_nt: TGTGCCAGCAGCTTGGGTAGCAACTACGAGCAGTACTTC; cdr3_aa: CASSLGSNYEQYF
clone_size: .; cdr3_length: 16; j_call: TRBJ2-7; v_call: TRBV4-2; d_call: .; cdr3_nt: TGTGCCAGCAGCCAAGACACGGGACACAAAACCTACGAGCAGTACTTC; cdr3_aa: CASSQDTGHKTYEQYF
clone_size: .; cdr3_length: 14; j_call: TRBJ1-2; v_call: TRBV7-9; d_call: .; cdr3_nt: TGTGCCAGCAGCTTAACAGGGCCCTATCCTGGCTACACCTTC; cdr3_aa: CASSLTGPYPGYTF
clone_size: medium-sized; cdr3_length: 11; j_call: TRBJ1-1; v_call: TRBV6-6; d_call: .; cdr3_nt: TGTGCCATCAGGGAGGGGCCTAAAGCTTTCTTT; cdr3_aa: CAIREGPKAFF
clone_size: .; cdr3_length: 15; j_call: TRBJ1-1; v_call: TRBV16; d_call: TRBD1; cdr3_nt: TGTGCCAGCAGCCCCAGGACAGGAGTGAACACTGAAGCTTTCTTT; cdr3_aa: CASSPRTGVNTEAFF
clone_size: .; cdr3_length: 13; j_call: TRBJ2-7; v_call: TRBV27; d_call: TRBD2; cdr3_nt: TGTGCCAGCAGTTTTAGCGGGAGCTACGAGCAGTACTTC; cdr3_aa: CASSFSGSYEQYF
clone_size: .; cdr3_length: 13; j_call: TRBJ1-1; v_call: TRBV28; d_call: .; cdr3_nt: TGTGCCAGCAGTACGGGGGGTGGCACTGAAGCTTTCTTT; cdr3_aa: CASSTGGGTEAFF
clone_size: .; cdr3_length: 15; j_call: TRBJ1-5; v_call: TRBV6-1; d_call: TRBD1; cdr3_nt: TGTGCCAGCACCCGGGACAGGGGGCGCAGCCAGCCCCAGCATTTT; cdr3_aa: CASTRDRGRSQPQHF
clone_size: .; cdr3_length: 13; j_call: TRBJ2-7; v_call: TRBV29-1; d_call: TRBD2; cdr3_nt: TGCAGCGTGATGACTAGCGAGGAGTACGAGCAGTACTTC; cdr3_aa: CSVMTSEEYEQYF
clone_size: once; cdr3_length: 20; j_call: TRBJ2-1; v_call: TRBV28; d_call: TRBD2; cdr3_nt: TGTGCCAGCAGTGATTGGTTTTCGACTAGCGGGAATAGCTCCTACAATGAGCAGTTCTTC; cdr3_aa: CASSDWFSTSGNSSYNEQFF
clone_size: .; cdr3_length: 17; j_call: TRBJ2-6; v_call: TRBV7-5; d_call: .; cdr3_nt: TGTGCCAGAATACGTCCATGTAGACAAAGTCGGGCCAACGTCCTGACTTTC; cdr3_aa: CARIRPCRQSRANVLTF
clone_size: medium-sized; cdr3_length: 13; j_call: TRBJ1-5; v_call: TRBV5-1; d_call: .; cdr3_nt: TGCGCCAGCAGCGCCGAGGGGGATCAGCCCCAGCATTTT; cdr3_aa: CASSAEGDQPQHF
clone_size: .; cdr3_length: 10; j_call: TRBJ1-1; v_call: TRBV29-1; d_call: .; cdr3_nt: TGCAGCGTTGAACAGTCGGAAGCTTTCTTT; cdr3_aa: CSVEQSEAFF
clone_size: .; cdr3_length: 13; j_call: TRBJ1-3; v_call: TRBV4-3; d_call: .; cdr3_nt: TGCGCCAGCAGCCAAGTAACTGGAAACACCATATATTTT; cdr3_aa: CASSQVTGNTIYF
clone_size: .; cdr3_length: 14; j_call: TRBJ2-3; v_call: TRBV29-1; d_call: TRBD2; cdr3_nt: TGCAGCGTTGATCTAGCGGATCTCACAGATACGCAGTATTTT; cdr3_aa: CSVDLADLTDTQYF
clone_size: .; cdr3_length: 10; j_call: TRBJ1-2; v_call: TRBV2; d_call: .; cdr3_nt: TGTGCCAGCTACGCACCGAGATACACCTTC; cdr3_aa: CASYAPRYTF
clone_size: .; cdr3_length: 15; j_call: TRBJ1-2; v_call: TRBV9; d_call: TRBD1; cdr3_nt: TGTGCCAGCAGCCCTCGGACAGGGGAAGACTATGGCTACACCTTC; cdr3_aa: CASSPRTGEDYGYTF
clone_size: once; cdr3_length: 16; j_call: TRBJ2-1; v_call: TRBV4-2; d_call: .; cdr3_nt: TGTGCCAGCAGCCAAGATCCCCAGGGAAGTGGCAATGAGCAGTTCTTC; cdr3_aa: CASSQDPQGSGNEQFF
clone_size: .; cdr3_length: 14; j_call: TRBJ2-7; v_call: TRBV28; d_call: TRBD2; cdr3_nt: TGTGCCAGCAGTTTACTAGCGGGGGACTACGAGCAGTACTTC; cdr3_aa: CASSLLAGDYEQYF
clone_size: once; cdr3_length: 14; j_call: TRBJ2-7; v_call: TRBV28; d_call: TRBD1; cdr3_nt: TGTGCCAGCAGTTCCGGGACAGGCGGGTACGAGCAGTACTTC; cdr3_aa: CASSSGTGGYEQYF
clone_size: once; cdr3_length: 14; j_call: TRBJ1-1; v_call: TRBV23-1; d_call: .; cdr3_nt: TGCGCCAGCAGCCTGTGGCCCAGGAACACTGAAGCTTTCTTT; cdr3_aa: CASSLWPRNTEAFF